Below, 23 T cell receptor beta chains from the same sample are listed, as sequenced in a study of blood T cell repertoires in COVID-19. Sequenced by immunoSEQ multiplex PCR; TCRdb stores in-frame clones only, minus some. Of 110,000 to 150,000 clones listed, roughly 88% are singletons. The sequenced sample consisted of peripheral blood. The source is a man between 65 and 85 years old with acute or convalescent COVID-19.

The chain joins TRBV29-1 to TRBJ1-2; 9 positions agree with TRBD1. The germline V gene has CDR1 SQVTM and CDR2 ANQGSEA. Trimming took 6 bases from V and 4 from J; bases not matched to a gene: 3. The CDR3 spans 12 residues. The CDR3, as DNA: TGCAGCGTGAGGACAGGGGCCTATGGCTACACCTTC. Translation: CSVRTGAYGYTF.

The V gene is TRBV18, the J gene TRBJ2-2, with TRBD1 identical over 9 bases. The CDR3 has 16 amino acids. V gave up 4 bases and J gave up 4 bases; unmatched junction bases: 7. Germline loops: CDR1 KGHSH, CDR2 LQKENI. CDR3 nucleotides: TGTGCCAGCTCACAAGAGGACAGGGGACTCACCGGGGAGCTGTTTTTT. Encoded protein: CASSQEDRGLTGELFF.

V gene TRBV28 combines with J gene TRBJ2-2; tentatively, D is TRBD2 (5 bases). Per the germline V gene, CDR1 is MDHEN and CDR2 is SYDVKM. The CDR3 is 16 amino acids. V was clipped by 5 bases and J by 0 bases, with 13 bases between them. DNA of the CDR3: TGTGCCAGCAGTACGCGGACGGACTCGAACACCGGGGAGCTGTTTTTT. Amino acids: CASSTRTDSNTGELFF.

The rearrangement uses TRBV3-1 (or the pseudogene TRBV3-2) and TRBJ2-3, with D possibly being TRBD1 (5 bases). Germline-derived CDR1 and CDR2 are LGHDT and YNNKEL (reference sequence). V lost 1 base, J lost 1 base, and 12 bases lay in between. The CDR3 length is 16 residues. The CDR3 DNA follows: TGTGCCAGCAGCCAAGGTTCAGGGTTCCGCACAGATACGCAGTATTTT. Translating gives CASSQGSGFRTDTQYF.

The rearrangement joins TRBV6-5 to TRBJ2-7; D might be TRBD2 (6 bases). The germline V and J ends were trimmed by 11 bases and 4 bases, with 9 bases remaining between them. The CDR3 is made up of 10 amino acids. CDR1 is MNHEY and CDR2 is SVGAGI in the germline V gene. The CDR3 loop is CAAGRYEQYF. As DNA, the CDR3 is TGTGCCGCGGGGCGGTACGAGCAGTACTTC.

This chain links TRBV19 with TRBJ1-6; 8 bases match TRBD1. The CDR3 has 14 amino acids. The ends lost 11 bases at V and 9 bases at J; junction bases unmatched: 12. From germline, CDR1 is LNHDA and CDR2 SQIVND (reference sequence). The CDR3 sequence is CASRQGARSSPLHF. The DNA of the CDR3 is TGTGCCTCGCGGCAGGGGGCGCGGAGTTCACCCCTCCACTTT.

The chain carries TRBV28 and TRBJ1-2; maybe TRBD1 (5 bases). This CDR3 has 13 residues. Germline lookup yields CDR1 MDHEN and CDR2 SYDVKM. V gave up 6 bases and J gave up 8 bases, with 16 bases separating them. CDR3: CASRPDSLRGYTF. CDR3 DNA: TGTGCCAGCAGGCCCGACAGTTTAAGAGGCTACACCTTC.

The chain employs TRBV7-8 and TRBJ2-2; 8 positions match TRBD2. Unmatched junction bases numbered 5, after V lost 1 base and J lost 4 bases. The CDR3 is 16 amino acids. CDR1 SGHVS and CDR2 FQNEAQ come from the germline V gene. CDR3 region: CASSLGVLAGTGELFF. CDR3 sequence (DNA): TGTGCCAGCAGCTTAGGGGTTCTAGCGGGCACCGGGGAGCTGTTTTTT.

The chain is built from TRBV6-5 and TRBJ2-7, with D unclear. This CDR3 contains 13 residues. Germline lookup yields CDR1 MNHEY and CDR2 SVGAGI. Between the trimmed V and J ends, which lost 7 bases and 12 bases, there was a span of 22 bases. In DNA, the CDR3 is TGTGCCAGCACCCAAACAAGGAGTCAACTCGGGTACTTC. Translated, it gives CASTQTRSQLGYF.

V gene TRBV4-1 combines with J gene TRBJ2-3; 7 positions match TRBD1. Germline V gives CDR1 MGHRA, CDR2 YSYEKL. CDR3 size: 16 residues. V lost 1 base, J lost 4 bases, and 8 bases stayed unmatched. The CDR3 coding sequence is TGCGCCAGCAGCCAAGCACAGGGGAAGGTGGCAGATACGCAGTATTTT. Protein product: CASSQAQGKVADTQYF.

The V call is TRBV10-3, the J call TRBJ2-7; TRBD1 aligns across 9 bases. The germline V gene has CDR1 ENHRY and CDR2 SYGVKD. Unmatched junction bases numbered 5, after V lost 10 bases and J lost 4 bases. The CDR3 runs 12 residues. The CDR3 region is CATQGADYEQYF. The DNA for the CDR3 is TGTGCCACACAGGGGGCGGATTACGAGCAGTACTTC.

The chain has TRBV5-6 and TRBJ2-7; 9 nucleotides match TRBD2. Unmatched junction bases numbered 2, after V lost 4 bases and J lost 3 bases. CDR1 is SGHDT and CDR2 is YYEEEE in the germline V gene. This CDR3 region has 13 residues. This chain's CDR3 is CASSILAGYEQYF. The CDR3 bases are TGTGCCAGCAGCATACTAGCGGGCTACGAGCAGTACTTC.

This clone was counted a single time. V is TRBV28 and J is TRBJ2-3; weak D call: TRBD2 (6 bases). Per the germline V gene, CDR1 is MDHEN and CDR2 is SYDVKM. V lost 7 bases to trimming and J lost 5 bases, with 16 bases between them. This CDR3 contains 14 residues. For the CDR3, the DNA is TGTGCCAGCAACGAAGCGGGCACGAAAGATACGCAGTATTTT. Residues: CASNEAGTKDTQYF.

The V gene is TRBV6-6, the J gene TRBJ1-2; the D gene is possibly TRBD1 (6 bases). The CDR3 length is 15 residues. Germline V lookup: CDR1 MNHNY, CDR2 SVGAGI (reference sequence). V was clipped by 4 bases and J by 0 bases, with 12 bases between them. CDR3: CASSSPRGANYGYTF. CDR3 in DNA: TGTGCCAGCAGTTCCCCCAGGGGAGCTAACTATGGCTACACCTTC.

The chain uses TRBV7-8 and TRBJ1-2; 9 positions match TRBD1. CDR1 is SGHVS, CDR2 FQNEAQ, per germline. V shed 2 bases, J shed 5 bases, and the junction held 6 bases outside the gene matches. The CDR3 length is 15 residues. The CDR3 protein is CASSLLGTGYYGYTF. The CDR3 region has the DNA TGTGCCAGCAGCTTACTAGGGACAGGGTATTATGGCTACACCTTC.

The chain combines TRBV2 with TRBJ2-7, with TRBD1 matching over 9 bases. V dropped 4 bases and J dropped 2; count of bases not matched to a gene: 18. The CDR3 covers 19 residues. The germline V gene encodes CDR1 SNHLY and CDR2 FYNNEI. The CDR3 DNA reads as TGTGCCAGCAGTGGGTGGAAGGCGGTGAGACAGGGGGAAGCCTACGAGCAGTACTTC. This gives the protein CASSGWKAVRQGEAYEQYF.

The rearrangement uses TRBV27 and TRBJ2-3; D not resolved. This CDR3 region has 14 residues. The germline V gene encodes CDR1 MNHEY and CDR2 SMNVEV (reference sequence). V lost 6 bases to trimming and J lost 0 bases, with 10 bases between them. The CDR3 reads CASSRQASTDTQYF. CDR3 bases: TGTGCCAGCAGCAGACAAGCTAGCACAGATACGCAGTATTTT.

DNA of the CDR3: TGTGCCAGCAGCGTCCCGGGACAGGGGGCGAAAGGGCTAATGGAGACCCAGTACTTC. This codes for CASSVPGQGAKGLMETQYF. V gene TRBV9 combines with J gene TRBJ2-5; TRBD1 matches 12 bases. V dropped 2 bases and J dropped 5; count of bases not matched to a gene: 16. Germline loops: CDR1 SGDLS, CDR2 YYNGEE. The CDR3 covers 19 residues.

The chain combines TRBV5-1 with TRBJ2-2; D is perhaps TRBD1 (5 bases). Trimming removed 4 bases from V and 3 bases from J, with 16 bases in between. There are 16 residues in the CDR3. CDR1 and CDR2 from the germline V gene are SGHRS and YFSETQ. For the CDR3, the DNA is TGCGCCAGCAGCCCCGGTGCAGGGATGGACACCGGGGAGCTGTTTTTT. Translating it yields CASSPGAGMDTGELFF.

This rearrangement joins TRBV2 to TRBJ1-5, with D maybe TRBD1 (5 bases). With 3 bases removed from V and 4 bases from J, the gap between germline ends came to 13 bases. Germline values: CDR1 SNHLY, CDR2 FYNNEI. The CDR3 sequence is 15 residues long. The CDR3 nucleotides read TGTGCCAGCAGTGATGTCGCGAAGGGGAATCAGCCCCAGCATTTT. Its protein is CASSDVAKGNQPQHF. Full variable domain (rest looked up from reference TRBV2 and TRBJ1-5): EPEVTQTPSHQVTQMGQEVILRCVPISNHLYFYWYRQILGQKVEFLVSFYNNEISEKSEIFDDQFSVERPDGSNFTLKIRSTKLEDSAMYFCASSDVAKGNQPQHFGDGTRLSIL.

The CDR3 DNA sequence: TGCGCCAGCAAGACTAGCGGTCCCTACAATGAGCAGTTCTTC. Encoded protein: CASKTSGPYNEQFF. This chain uses TRBV5-1 with TRBJ2-1, with TRBD2 matching 9 bases. This CDR3 comprises 14 residues. V dropped 6 bases and J dropped 2; count of bases not matched to a gene: 3. CDR1 is SGHRS, CDR2 YFSETQ, per germline.

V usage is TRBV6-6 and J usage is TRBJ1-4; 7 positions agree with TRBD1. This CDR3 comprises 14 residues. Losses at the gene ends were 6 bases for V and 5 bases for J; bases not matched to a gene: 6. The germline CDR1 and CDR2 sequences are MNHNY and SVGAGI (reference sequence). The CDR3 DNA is TGTGCCAGCAGGCGACAGGGCGAAAATGAAAAACTGTTTTTT. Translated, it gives CASRRQGENEKLFF.

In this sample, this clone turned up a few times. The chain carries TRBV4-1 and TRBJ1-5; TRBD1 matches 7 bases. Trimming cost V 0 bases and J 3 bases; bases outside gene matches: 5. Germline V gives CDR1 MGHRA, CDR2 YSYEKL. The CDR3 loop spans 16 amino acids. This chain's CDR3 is CASSQDGTVPNQPQHF. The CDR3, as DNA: TGCGCCAGCAGCCAAGATGGGACAGTCCCCAATCAGCCCCAGCATTTT.